The 21 T cell receptor beta chains given below trace back to one sample, sequenced in a study of yellow fever vaccine responses in identical twins. TCRdb re-derived calls from the RT-PCR reads in MiXCR, one entry per CDR3 protein. Of under 3,000 distinct CDR3 sequences detected, 75% to 90% appear once; the ten largest clones hold more than 1.5%. The sample was T cells from blood (PBMCs), unsorted or a sorted subset (not recorded which), taken before or after yellow fever vaccination (not recorded which). Receptors were obtained from a female donor who received the yellow fever vaccine.

The rearrangement joins TRBV11-3 to TRBJ1-1; no clear D. Germline assignment: CDR1 SGHNT and CDR2 YENEEA. The CDR3 runs to 13 residues. V gave up 5 bases and J gave up 6 bases, with 13 bases separating them. CDR3 nucleotides: TGTGCCAGCAGCCTCTCAGGAGTGGCTGAAGCTTTCTTT. Its protein is CASSLSGVAEAFF.

This clonotype was detected only once. The chain carries TRBV10-3 and TRBJ2-7, with 13 bases aligning to TRBD2. V gave up 4 bases and J gave up 3 bases; unmatched junction bases: 0. CDR3 size: 14 residues. From germline, CDR1 is ENHRY and CDR2 SYGVKD. In DNA, the CDR3 is TGTGCCATCAGTGGGACTAGCGGGGGCTACGAGCAGTACGTC. Translated, it gives CAISGTSGGYEQYV.

The chain has TRBV6-5 and TRBJ1-1; D not resolved. V lost 1 base and J 6 bases, leaving 12 bases between the germline ends. The germline V gene encodes CDR1 MNHEY and CDR2 SVGAGI. The CDR3 spans 14 residues. CDR3 amino acids: CASSYYKRASEAFF. The CDR3, as DNA: TGTGCCAGCAGTTACTACAAGAGGGCATCTGAAGCTTTCTTT.

In this sample, this clonotype turned up once. The V call is TRBV11-2, the J call TRBJ2-6; TRBD1 agrees at 10 bases. This CDR3 has 16 amino acids. CDR1 SGHAT and CDR2 FQNNGV come from the germline V gene. Trimming cost V 5 bases and J 2 bases; bases outside gene matches: 3. The CDR3 loop is CASSPDRGPGANVLTF. The CDR3 region has the DNA TGTGCCAGCAGCCCTGACAGGGGGCCTGGGGCCAACGTCCTGACTTTC.

The chain combines TRBV10-3 with TRBJ2-2; 8 bases fit TRBD2. Germline CDR1 is ENHRY and CDR2 is SYGVKD. There are 15 residues in the CDR3. V shed 3 bases and J 0 bases; nucleotides not matched to a gene: 0. The CDR3 here is CAISDSGTNTGELFF. In DNA, the CDR3 is TGTGCCATCAGTGATAGCGGGACGAACACCGGGGAGCTGTTTTTT.

The chain couples TRBV5-1 to TRBJ2-3; maybe TRBD1 (5 bases). The CDR3 has 15 amino acids. Looked up from germline, CDR1 is SGHRS and CDR2 is YFSETQ. V was cut by 0 bases and J by 2 bases, with 10 bases left in between. The CDR3 here is CASSLAPGNTDTQYF. The CDR3 DNA reads as TGCGCCAGCAGCTTGGCCCCAGGGAACACAGATACGCAGTATTTT.

This chain connects TRBV9 to TRBJ2-3, with D possibly TRBD1 on 5 matching bases. The CDR3 extends over 17 amino acids. The V gene's germline CDR1 is SGDLS and CDR2 YYNGEE. Trimming shortened V by 3 bases and J by 2 bases, and 19 bases separated the two germline ends. CDR3 amino acids: CASSDRGFRSITDTQYF. CDR3 nucleotide sequence: TGTGCCAGCAGCGATAGGGGATTTAGATCTATCACAGATACGCAGTATTTT.

A few counts support this clonotype. The chain uses TRBV5-1 and TRBJ1-1, with 11 bases identical to TRBD1. This CDR3 has 16 amino acids. The V gene end was trimmed by 4 bases and the J gene end by 5 bases; junction bases not matched to a gene: 10. Germline-derived CDR1 and CDR2 are SGHRS and YFSETQ. The CDR3 reads CASSPGQGAKGTEAFF. CDR3 nucleotides: TGCGCCAGCAGCCCTGGACAGGGGGCGAAGGGGACTGAAGCTTTCTTT.

CDR3 residues: CASSLVSSGNTIYF. CDR3 bases: TGTGCCAGCAGCTTAGTGAGCTCTGGAAACACCATATATTTT. The rearrangement uses TRBV7-9 and TRBJ1-3; D is undetermined. Germline loops: CDR1 SEHNR, CDR2 FQNEAQ (reference sequence). The CDR3 contains 14 residues. V was clipped by 1 base and J by 0 bases, with 4 bases between them.

The chain links TRBV29-1 to TRBJ2-7, with 7 bases that match TRBD1. The V gene's germline CDR1 is SQVTM and CDR2 ANQGSEA. The J segment lost 4 bases and the V segment lost 7 bases, leaving 4 bases of the junction unmatched. The CDR3 consists of 11 residues. CDR3 in amino acids: CSASTGYEQYF. The CDR3 bases are TGCAGCGCCTCGACAGGGTACGAGCAGTACTTC.

This clonotype was seen a single time. This sequence joins TRBV11-1 and TRBJ2-1; TRBD2 aligns across 7 bases. The CDR3 is made up of 14 amino acids. The V and J ends lost 0 bases and 5 bases, in that order; junction bases with no gene match: 1. Germline V gives CDR1 SGHAT, CDR2 FQDESV (reference sequence). This CDR3 reads CASSLALADNEQFF. The CDR3 bases are TGTGCCAGCAGCTTAGCGCTAGCGGACAATGAGCAGTTCTTC.

V usage is TRBV28 and J usage is TRBJ1-1, with TRBD1 matching 9 bases. Germline loops: CDR1 MDHEN, CDR2 SYDVKM. V was pared by 6 bases and J by 1 base, with 0 bases of the junction left unmatched. The CDR3 length is 13 residues. The chain's CDR3 is CASRGQGNTEAFF. CDR3 bases: TGTGCCAGCAGGGGACAGGGGAACACTGAAGCTTTCTTT.

This chain joins TRBV25-1 and TRBJ2-1; D call uncertain. This CDR3 spans 15 amino acids. CDR1 and CDR2 (germline): MGHDK, SYGVNS. V was cut by 6 bases and J by 0 bases, with 12 bases left in between. CDR3: CASRETTRSYNEQFF. For the CDR3, the DNA is TGTGCCAGCAGGGAGACAACTCGCTCCTACAATGAGCAGTTCTTC. Together with reference TRBV25-1 and TRBJ2-1, the CDR3 gives the full variable domain: EADIYQTPRYLVIGTGKKITLECSQTMGHDKMYWYQQDPGMELHLIHYSYGVNSTEKGDLSSESTVSRIRTEHFPLTLESARPSHTSQYLCASRETTRSYNEQFFGPGTRLTVL.

CDR3 residues: CASSLGSNYEQYF. CDR3 DNA sequence: TGTGCCAGCAGCTTAGGTTCTAACTACGAGCAGTACTTC. The V gene is TRBV7-6, the J gene TRBJ2-7; no reliable D call. V dropped 1 base and J dropped 3 bases, with 7 bases sitting between them. This CDR3 region has 13 residues. The germline CDR1 and CDR2 sequences are SGHVS and FNYEAQ.

The V gene is TRBV5-1, the J gene TRBJ1-1; TRBD1 matches 8 bases. This CDR3 has 14 residues. Germline lookup yields CDR1 SGHRS and CDR2 YFSETQ. The junction had 2 bases not matched to a gene; V was cut back by 4 bases and J by 0 bases. CDR3 in DNA: TGCGCCAGCAGCAGGGGACAGGTGAACACTGAAGCTTTCTTT. Amino acid sequence: CASSRGQVNTEAFF. The variable domain in full, completed from reference TRBV5-1 and TRBJ1-1, reads KAGVTQTPRYLIKTRGQQVTLSCSPISGHRSVSWYQQTPGQGLQFLFEYFSETQRNKGNFPGRFSGRQFSNSRSEMNVSTLELGDSALYLCASSRGQVNTEAFFGQGTRLTVV.

This clonotype came up a few times. The rearrangement joins TRBV18 to TRBJ1-1; weak D call: TRBD1 (6 bases). Trimming pared 1 base from V and 11 bases from J, leaving 14 bases between. The CDR3 extends over 13 amino acids. Per the germline V gene, CDR1 is KGHSH and CDR2 is LQKENI. CDR3 coding DNA: TGTGCCAGCTCACCACTTGCACAGGGATCGGCTTTCTTT. Protein sequence: CASSPLAQGSAFF.

This chain uses TRBV10-3 with TRBJ1-5; no clear D gene. V was clipped by 0 bases and J by 2 bases, with 8 bases between them. The CDR3 totals 15 residues. Germline CDR1 and CDR2: ENHRY and SYGVKD. This CDR3 is CAISESRAGNQPQHF. DNA of the CDR3: TGTGCCATCAGTGAGTCGAGGGCCGGCAATCAGCCCCAGCATTTT.

The chain uses TRBV29-1 and TRBJ1-1; TRBD1 matches 7 bases. The ends lost 4 bases at V and 1 base at J; junction bases unmatched: 3. The CDR3 consists of 13 residues. CDR1 and CDR2 from the germline V gene are SQVTM and ANQGSEA. The CDR3: CSVAGQTNTEAFF. CDR3 bases: TGCAGCGTTGCGGGACAGACGAACACTGAAGCTTTCTTT.

This clonotype occurred once. This chain connects TRBV12-3 or TRBV12-4 to TRBJ1-2; D perhaps matches TRBD1 (5 bases). Trimming cost V 8 bases and J 5 bases, with 18 bases left between them. The CDR3 consists of 14 residues. The CDR3 region is CASSGKGMGYGYTF. DNA for the CDR3: TGTGCCAGCTCGGGGAAGGGGATGGGGTATGGCTACACCTTC.

The chain uses TRBV11-2 and TRBJ2-1; D perhaps matches TRBD1 (6 bases). V was clipped by 1 base and J by 9 bases, with 7 bases between them. The germline V gene has CDR1 SGHAT and CDR2 FQNNGV. The CDR3 has 12 amino acids. CDR3 sequence (DNA): TGTGCCAGCAGCTTAGTAGGGGGTGAGCAGTTCTTC. Translation gives CASSLVGGEQFF.

The chain has TRBV6-1 and TRBJ1-5; D not resolved. The CDR3 consists of 14 residues. Trimming cost V 7 bases and J 4 bases, with 14 bases left between them. CDR1 MNHNS and CDR2 SASEGT come from the germline V gene. CDR3 region: CASTRGQSNQPQHF. DNA for the CDR3: TGTGCCAGCACGCGAGGGCAGTCAAATCAGCCCCAGCATTTT.